This T cell receptor (beta chain) was observed in a study of cytomegalovirus exposure and HLA in healthy donors. In the PCR, 60 Vbeta and 13 Jbeta primers were used. Libraries were prepared by immunoSEQ multiplex PCR; TCRdb keeps only in-frame clonotypes and omits some of them. This table holds 160,000 or so clones, 80% found once. The CDR3 sequence is 12 residues long. CDR1 is LNHDA and CDR2 is SQIVND in the germline V gene (reference sequence). J was trimmed by 7 bases and V by 9 bases; bases with no gene match: 6. The receptor comes from a man between 25 and 39 years old in good health and CMV-seronegative. J is TRBJ1-3 and V is TRBV19, with 7 bases lining up with TRBD1. The sample taken for sequencing was PBMCs. CDR3 in DNA: TGTGCCAGCCAACAGGGGAGGAACACCATATATTTT. This encodes CASQQGRNTIYF. The full variable domain, completed using reference TRBV19 and TRBJ1-3, is DGGITQSPKYLFRKEGQNVTLSCEQNLNHDAMYWYRQDPGQGLRLIYYSQIVNDFQKGDIAEGYSVSREKKESFPLTVTSAQKNPTAFYLCASQQGRNTIYFGEGSWLTVV.